This T cell receptor beta chain was profiled in a study of T cell changes during pregnancy in multiple sclerosis. Using immunoSEQ multiplex PCR, the repertoire was profiled, and TCRdb retains in-frame clones only, with some absent. Of some 39,000 clones in the sample, around nine tenths are singletons; the top ten hold around 3.9%. Germline V gives CDR1 SGHVS, CDR2 FNYEAQ. This CDR3 spans 15 amino acids. V lost 1 base to trimming and J lost 7 bases, with 14 bases between them. The starting material was CD8+ T cells from peripheral blood mononuclear cells, obtained in the first trimester of pregnancy. The chain joins TRBV7-6 to TRBJ1-5; a possible D gene is TRBD1 (6 bases). The TCR originated in a female donor with multiple sclerosis, enrolled in a pregnancy study. The CDR3 nucleotides are TGTGCCAGCAGCTTAGGGGGGGGGCTCGGACAGCCCCAGCATTTT. Its protein is CASSLGGGLGQPQHF.